The clone carrying this T cell receptor beta chain was found a few times. The antigen is undetermined. This sample was included in a study of early T cells in non-severe SARS-CoV-2 infection. Study summary: Whole-blood bulk RNA, unsorted, was sequenced, and chains were unpaired.

Study results and caveats: There was a bias toward anti-spike CD8 responses in VDJdb matching, which missed private and CD4 specificities.

Unique molecular identifiers were affixed to single, distinct cDNA molecules. A single record per CDR3 protein comes from TCRdb applying MiXCR to the 5' RACE reads. The sample holds 35,000 to 45,000 distinct CDR3 sequences, roughly 5.7% seen once. Germline V gene data show CDR1 as SGHTA and CDR2 as FQGNSA. The CDR3 loop spans 11 amino acids. Between the trimmed V and J ends, which lost 5 bases and 12 bases, there was a span of 11 bases. The TCR was taken from an adult who was a healthcare worker with PCR-confirmed SARS-CoV-2 infection or an uninfected control (not recorded which). The sample in question was whole blood, obtained at baseline. The chain couples TRBV7-2 to TRBJ1-5; no reliable D call. The CDR3, as DNA: TGTGCCAGCAGCCAGACACCACGCCAGCATTTT. Translation gives CASSQTPRQHF.